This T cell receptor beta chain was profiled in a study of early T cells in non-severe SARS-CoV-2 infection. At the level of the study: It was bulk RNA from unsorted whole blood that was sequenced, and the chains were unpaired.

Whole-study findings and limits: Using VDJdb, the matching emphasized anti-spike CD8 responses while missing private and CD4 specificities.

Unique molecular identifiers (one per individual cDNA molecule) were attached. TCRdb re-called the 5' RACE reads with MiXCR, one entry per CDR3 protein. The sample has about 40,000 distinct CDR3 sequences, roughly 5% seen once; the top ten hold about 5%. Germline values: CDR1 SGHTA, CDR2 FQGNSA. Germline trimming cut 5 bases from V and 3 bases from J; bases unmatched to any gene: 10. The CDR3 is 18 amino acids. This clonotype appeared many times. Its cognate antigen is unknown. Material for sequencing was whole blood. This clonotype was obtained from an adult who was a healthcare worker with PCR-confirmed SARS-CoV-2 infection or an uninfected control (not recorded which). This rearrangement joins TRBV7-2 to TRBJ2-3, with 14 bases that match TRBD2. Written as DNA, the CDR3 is TGTGCCAGCAGCCCCCGTGGACTAGCGGGGGGACGGACAGATACGCAGTATTTT. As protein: CASSPRGLAGGRTDTQYF.